This T cell receptor beta chain was found in a study of blood T cell repertoires in COVID-19. At the level of the study: From the United States, Italy and Spain came samples of acute and convalescent COVID-19.

Only in-frame clones appear in the TCRdb table, and some are missing; sequencing was by immunoSEQ multiplex PCR. The sample includes about 83,000 clones, 86% of them seen just once. CDR1 and CDR2 from the germline V gene are MDHEN and SYDVKM. V was pared by 4 bases and J by 3 bases, with 15 bases between. The CDR3 covers 15 residues. The chain is built from TRBV28 and TRBJ1-2, with D possibly matching TRBD1 (6 bases). Sequenced sample: peripheral blood. This TCR derives from a woman of 80 years or more in a cohort sampled during active or convalescent COVID-19. The CDR3 reads CASSSDNKGDYGYTF. The CDR3 nucleotides read TGTGCCAGCAGTTCGGACAACAAGGGGGACTATGGCTACACCTTC.